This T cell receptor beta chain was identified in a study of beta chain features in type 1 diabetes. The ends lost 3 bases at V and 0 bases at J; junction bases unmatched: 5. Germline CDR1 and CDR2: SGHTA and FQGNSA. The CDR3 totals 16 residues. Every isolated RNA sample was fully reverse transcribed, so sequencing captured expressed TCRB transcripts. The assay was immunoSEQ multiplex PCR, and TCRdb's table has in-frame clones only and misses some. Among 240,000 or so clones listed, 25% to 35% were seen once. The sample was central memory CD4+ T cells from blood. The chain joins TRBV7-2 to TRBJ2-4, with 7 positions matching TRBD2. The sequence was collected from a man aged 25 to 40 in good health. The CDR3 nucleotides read TGTGCCAGCAGCTTTGGCGGGAGCGGAGCCAAAAACATTCAGTACTTC. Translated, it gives CASSFGGSGAKNIQYF.